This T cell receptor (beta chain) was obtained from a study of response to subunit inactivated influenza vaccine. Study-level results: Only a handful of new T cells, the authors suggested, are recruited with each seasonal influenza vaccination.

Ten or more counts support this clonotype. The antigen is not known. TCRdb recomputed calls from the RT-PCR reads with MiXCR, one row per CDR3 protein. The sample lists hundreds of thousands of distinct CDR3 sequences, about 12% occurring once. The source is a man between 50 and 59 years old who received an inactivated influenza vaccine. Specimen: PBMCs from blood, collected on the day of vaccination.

The CDR3 protein is CSVEEFGGPGTEAFF. The CDR3 nucleotides read TGCAGCGTTGAAGAATTCGGGGGCCCGGGGACTGAAGCTTTCTTT. The chain recombines TRBV29-1 with TRBJ1-1; D might be TRBD1 (6 bases). Germline CDR1 SQVTM, CDR2 ANQGSEA. Trimming took 0 bases from V and 5 from J, leaving 16 bases between them. This CDR3 is built from 15 residues.